Included here is one TCR beta chain sequence, with context. The antigen remains undetermined. This entry comes from a study of T cell responses to AZD1222 COVID-19 vaccine. Study-wide findings and caveats: Recipients of two AZD1222 doses showed rising Spike-specific TCR breadth and depth.

The repertoire was sequenced with immunoSEQ multiplex PCR; TCRdb's copy has only in-frame clones and lacks some. This table holds 95,000 to 150,000 clones, about 93% found once. The CDR3 length is 13 residues. V gave up 3 bases and J gave up 4 bases, with 10 bases separating them. Germline V gene lookup returns CDR1 LGHDT and CDR2 YNNKEL (reference sequence). The analysis combined second doses at about 4 or about 12 weeks. The genes are TRBV3-1 (or the pseudogene TRBV3-2) and TRBJ2-7; a weak D match, TRBD2 (6 bases). Specimen: peripheral blood, collected 28 days after the second AZD1222 dose. This TCR derives from an adult who received the AZD1222 COVID-19 vaccine. CDR3 loop: CASSQEGWYEQYF. In DNA form, the CDR3 reads TGTGCCAGCAGCCAGGAGGGATGGTACGAGCAGTACTTC.